Following are 9 T cell receptor beta chains from one sample sequenced in a study of OX40 agonist ivuxolimab in advanced cancers. Assay used: immunoSEQ multiplex PCR; TCRdb lists only in-frame clones, some missing. This sample has about 65,000 clones; 87% occur once, and the top ten carry 0.38%. The specimen comprised CD4+ or CD8+ T cells sorted from blood, sampled in a trial of the OX40 agonist ivuxolimab. These receptors all stem from an adult with an advanced solid tumor such as melanoma, head and neck, liver or kidney cancer.

The V gene is TRBV5-4, the J gene TRBJ1-2; D gene ambiguous. Germline-derived CDR1 and CDR2 are SGHNT and YYREEE (reference sequence). V was shortened by 2 bases and J by 0 bases, with 8 bases between the two germline ends. There are 14 residues in the CDR3. CDR3 amino acids: CASSFPGPNYGYTF. The CDR3 DNA sequence: TGTGCCAGCAGCTTTCCCGGACCTAACTATGGCTACACCTTC.

The chain recombines TRBV5-6 with TRBJ2-7, with D possibly matching TRBD1 (6 bases). V was cut by 0 bases and J by 7 bases, with 11 bases left in between. CDR1 is SGHDT and CDR2 is YYEEEE in the germline V gene. This CDR3 comprises 13 residues. The CDR3 reads CASSLVGAPEQYF. The CDR3 DNA sequence: TGTGCCAGCAGCTTGGTGGGGGCTCCGGAGCAGTACTTC.

In this sample, this clone turned up a few times. The rearrangement uses TRBV7-9 and TRBJ2-7; D could derive from TRBD1 or TRBD2 (5 bases each). The germline gives CDR1 SEHNR, CDR2 FQNEAQ (reference sequence). The CDR3 has 14 amino acids. Trimming removed 7 bases at V and 6 bases at J, with 19 bases between. The CDR3: CASTLGRGGTEQYF. CDR3 in DNA: TGTGCCAGCACCCTAGGGCGTGGGGGAACCGAGCAGTACTTC.

The J gene is TRBJ1-4, the V gene TRBV6-1; D gene unclear. Germline CDR1 reads MNHNS; CDR2 reads SASEGT. V was clipped by 6 bases and J by 8 bases, with 16 bases between them. The CDR3 consists of 14 residues. CDR3 bases: TGTGCCAGCAGGGGCTCGGCGGTAGACGAAAAACTGTTTTTT. Translating it yields CASRGSAVDEKLFF.

This chain links TRBV5-4 with TRBJ2-5; 8 bases are a match to TRBD1. The CDR3 length is 14 residues. The V and J ends lost 4 bases and 2 bases, in that order; junction bases with no gene match: 4. Germline V gene lookup returns CDR1 SGHNT and CDR2 YYREEE (reference sequence). This CDR3 is CASSQGQAQETQYF. The DNA for the CDR3 is TGTGCCAGCAGCCAGGGACAGGCTCAAGAGACCCAGTACTTC.

This rearrangement joins TRBV18 to TRBJ1-2; no clear D. The CDR3 runs 15 residues. Trimming left V 2 bases short and J 8 bases short, with 18 bases between. CDR1 KGHSH and CDR2 LQKENI come from the germline V gene. The CDR3 loop is CASSPSPADSGGYTF. The CDR3 DNA sequence: TGTGCCAGCTCACCATCCCCCGCGGATTCGGGAGGCTACACCTTC. Drawing the rest from reference TRBV18 and TRBJ1-2, the complete variable domain is NAGVMQNPRHLVRRRGQEARLRCSPMKGHSHVYWYRQLPEEGLKFMVYLQKENIIDESGMPKERFSAEFPKEGPSILRIQQVVRGDSAAYFCASSPSPADSGGYTFGSGTRLTVV.

The V gene is TRBV6-4, the J gene TRBJ1-2, with D uncertain. CDR1 is MRHNA and CDR2 is SNTAGT in the germline V gene. Between the trimmed V and J ends, which lost 2 bases and 6 bases, there was a span of 7 bases. The CDR3 runs to 12 residues. Here the CDR3 reads CASSDGPDGYTF. DNA for the CDR3: TGTGCCAGCAGTGACGGGCCAGATGGCTACACCTTC.

J is TRBJ2-3 and V is TRBV5-6; the D is unclear. V shed 0 bases and J shed 3 bases, with 14 bases lying between them. Germline V gives CDR1 SGHDT, CDR2 YYEEEE. The length of the CDR3 is 16 residues. The CDR3 region is CASSLGLLPRTDTQYF. CDR3 DNA sequence: TGTGCCAGCAGCTTGGGGCTACTTCCTCGTACAGATACGCAGTATTTT.

The chain has TRBV7-9 and TRBJ1-4; D remains unclear. The V gene lost 5 bases and the J gene lost 8 bases, with 6 bases spanning the gap. Germline assignment: CDR1 SEHNR and CDR2 FQNEAQ (reference sequence). The CDR3 spans 11 residues. The DNA for the CDR3 is TGTGCCAGCAGCGTACAAGAAAAACTGTTTTTT. Residues: CASSVQEKLFF.